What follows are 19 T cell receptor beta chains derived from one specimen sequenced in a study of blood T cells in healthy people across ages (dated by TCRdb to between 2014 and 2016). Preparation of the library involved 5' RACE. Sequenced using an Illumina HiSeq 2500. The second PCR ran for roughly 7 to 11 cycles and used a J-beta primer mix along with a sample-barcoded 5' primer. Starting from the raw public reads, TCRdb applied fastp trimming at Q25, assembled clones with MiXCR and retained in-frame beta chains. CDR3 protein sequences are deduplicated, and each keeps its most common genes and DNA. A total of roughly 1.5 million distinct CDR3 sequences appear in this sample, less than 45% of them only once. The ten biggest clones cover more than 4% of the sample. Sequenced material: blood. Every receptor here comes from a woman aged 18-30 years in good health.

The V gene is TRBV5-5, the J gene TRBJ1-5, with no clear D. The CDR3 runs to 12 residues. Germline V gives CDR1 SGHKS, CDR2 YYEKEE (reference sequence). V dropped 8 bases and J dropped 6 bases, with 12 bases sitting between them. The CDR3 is CASSKGVQPQHF. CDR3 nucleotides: TGTGCCAGTAGCAAAGGAGTTCAGCCCCAGCATTTT. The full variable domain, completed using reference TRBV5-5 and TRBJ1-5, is DAGVTQSPTHLIKTRGQQVTLRCSPISGHKSVSWYQQVLGQGPQFIFQYYEKEERGRGNFPDRFSARQFPNYSSELNVNALLLGDSALYLCASSKGVQPQHFGDGTRLSIL.

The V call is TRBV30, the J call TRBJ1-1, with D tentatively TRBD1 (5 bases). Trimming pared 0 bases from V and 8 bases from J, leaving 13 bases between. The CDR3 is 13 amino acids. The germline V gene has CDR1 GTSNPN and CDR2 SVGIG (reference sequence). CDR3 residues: CAWSVQWGTEAFF. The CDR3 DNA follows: TGTGCCTGGAGTGTACAGTGGGGGACGGAAGCTTTCTTT.

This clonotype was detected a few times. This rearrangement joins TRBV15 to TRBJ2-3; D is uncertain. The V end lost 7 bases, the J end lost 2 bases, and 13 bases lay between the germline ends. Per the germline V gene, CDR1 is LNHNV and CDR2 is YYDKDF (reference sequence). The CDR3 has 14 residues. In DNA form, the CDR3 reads TGTGCCACCAATAATCGACTTACCACAGATACGCAGTATTTT. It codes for CATNNRLTTDTQYF. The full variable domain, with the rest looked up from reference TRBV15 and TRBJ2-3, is DAMVIQNPRYQVTQFGKPVTLSCSQTLNHNVMYWYQQKSSQAPKLLFHYYDKDFNNEADTPDNFQSRRPNTSFCFLDIRSPGLGDTAMYLCATNNRLTTDTQYFGPGTRLTVL.

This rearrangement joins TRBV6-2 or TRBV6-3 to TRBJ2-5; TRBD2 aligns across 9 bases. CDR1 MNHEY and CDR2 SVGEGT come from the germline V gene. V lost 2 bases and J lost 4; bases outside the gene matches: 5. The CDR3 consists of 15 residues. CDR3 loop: CASSYAGTSRETQYF. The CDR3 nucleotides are TGTGCCAGCAGTTACGCCGGGACTAGCCGAGAGACCCAGTACTTC.

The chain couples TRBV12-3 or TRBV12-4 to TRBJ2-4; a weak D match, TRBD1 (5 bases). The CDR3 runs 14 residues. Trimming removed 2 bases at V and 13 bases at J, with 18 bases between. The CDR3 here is CASSLTGTYNEQYF. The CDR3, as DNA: TGTGCCAGCAGTTTAACAGGCACCTACAATGAGCAGTACTTC.

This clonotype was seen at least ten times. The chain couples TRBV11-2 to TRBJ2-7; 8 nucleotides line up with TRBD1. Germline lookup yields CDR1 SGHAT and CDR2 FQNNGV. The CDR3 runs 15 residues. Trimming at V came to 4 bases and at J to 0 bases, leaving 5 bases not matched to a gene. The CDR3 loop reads CASSSTGGSSYEQYF. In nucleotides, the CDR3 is TGTGCCAGCAGCTCCACAGGGGGGAGCTCCTACGAGCAGTACTTC.

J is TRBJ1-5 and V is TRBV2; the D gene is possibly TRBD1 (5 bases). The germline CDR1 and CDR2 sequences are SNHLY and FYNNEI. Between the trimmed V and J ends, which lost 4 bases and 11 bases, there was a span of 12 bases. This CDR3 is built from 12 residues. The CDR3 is CASSGDKTAQHF. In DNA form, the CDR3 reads TGTGCCAGCAGTGGGGATAAGACAGCCCAGCATTTT.

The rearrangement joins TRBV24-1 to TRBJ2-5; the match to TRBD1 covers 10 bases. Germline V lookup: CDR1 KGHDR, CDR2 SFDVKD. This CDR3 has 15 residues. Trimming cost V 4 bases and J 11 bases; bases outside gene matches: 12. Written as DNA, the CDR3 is TGTGCCACCAGTGAGCGAGGGACAGGGGCTCATGAGCAGTACTTC. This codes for CATSERGTGAHEQYF.

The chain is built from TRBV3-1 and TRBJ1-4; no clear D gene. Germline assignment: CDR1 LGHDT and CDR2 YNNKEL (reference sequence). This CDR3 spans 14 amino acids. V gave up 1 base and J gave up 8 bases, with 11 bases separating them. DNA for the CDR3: TGTGCCAGCAGCCAAGGAATCGCCAGGGAAAAACTGTTTTTT. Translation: CASSQGIAREKLFF.

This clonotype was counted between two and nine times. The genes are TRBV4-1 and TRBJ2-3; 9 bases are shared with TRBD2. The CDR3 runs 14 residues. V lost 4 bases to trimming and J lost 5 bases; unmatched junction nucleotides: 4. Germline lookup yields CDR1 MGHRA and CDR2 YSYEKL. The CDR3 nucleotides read TGCGCCAGCAGCCGTAGCGGGGGAATAGATACGCAGTATTTT. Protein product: CASSRSGGIDTQYF.

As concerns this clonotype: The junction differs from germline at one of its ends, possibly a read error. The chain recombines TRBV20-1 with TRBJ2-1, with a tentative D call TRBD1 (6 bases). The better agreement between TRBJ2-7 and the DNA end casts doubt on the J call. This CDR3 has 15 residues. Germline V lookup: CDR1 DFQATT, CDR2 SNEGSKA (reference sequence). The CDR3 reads CSAGDGGNSYNEQYF. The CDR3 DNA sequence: TGCAGTGCTGGAGATGGGGGCAACTCCTACAATGAGCAGTACTTC.

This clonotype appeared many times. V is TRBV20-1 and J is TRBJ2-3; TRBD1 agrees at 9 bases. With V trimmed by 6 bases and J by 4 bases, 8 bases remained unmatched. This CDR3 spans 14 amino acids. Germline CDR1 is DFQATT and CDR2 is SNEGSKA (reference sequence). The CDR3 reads CSAGTGKGPDTQYF. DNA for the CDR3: TGCAGTGCAGGGACAGGGAAAGGTCCAGATACGCAGTATTTT.

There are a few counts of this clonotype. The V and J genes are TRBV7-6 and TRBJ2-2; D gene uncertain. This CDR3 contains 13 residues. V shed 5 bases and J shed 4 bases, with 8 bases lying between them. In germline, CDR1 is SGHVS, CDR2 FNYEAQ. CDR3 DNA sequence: TGTGCCAGCAGCGCGCACCCCACCGGGGAGCTGTTTTTT. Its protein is CASSAHPTGELFF.

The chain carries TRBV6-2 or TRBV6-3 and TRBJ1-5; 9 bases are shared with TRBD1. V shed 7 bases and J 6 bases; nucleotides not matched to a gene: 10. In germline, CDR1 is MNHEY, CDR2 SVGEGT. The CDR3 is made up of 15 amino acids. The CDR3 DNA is TGTGCCAGCACTCCGGGAGGACAGGGGTGTCAGCCCCAGCATTTT. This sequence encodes CASTPGGQGCQPQHF.

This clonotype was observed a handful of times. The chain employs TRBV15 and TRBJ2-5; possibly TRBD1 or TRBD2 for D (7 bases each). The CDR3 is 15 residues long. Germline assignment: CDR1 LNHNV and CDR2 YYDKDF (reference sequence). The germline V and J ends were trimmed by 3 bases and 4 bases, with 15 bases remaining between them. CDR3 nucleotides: TGTGCCACCAGCAGCCACAGGGGCGGGGGAGAGACCCAGTACTTC. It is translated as CATSSHRGGGETQYF.

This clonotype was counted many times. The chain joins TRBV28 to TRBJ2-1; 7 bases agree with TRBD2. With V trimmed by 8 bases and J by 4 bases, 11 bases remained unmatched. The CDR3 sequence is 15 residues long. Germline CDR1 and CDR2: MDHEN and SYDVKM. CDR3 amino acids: CASLEREVGYNEQFF. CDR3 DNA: TGTGCCAGCCTTGAACGGGAGGTAGGGTACAATGAGCAGTTCTTC.

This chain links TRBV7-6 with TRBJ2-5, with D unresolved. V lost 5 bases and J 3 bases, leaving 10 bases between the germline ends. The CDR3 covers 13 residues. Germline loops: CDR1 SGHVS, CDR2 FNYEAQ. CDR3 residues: CASSVETEETQYF. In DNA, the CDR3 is TGTGCCAGCAGCGTAGAAACAGAAGAGACCCAGTACTTC.

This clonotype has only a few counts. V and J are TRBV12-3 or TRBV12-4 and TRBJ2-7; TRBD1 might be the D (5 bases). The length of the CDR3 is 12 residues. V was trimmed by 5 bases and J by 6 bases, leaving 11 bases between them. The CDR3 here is CASSLQGAEQYF. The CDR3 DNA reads TGTGCCAGCAGTCTCCAGGGTGCCGAGCAGTACTTC.

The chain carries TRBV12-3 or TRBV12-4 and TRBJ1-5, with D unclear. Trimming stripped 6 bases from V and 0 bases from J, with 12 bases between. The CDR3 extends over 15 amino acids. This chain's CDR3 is CASRSSGNSNQPQHF. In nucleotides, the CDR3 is TGTGCCAGCAGGTCAAGCGGAAATAGCAATCAGCCCCAGCATTTT.